This TCR beta chain was found in a study of T-cell memory formation after mild COVID-19. Whole-study results and caveats: While clones contracting from day 15 to 85 were balanced between CD4 and CD8, later expanders leaned CD4+.

The CDR3 sequence is 14 residues long. Germline values: CDR1 MNHEY, CDR2 SVGAGI. The trim removed 6 bases at V and 6 bases at J, leaving 10 bases unmatched. Points on this clonotype: What it binds is not known.

From the 5' RACE reads, TCRdb called clonotypes with MiXCR, one entry per CDR3 protein. The repertoire has about 470,000 distinct CDR3 sequences, about 23% of them found once; the top ten carry around 12%. The TCR was taken from an adult woman who had mild COVID-19 (a few samples of this study predate the infection). Cell type and time point are not known. The chain has TRBV6-5 and TRBJ2-7; 8 bases agree with TRBD1. What was sequenced was PBMCs or a T cell subset sorted from them (not recorded which). The CDR3 loop reads CASRPPTGAGEQYF. Written as DNA, the CDR3 is TGTGCCAGCAGACCCCCGACAGGGGCCGGCGAGCAGTACTTC.